Listed here are 31 T cell receptor beta chains from one sample, sequenced in a study of shared clonotypes between healthy human individuals. This table comes from immunoSEQ multiplex PCR, and its TCRdb copy is limited to in-frame clones, with some not included. The top ten hold approximately 1% of the sample, which has about 2 million clones, just under 95% seen once. Only CD45RO-negative cells positively selected for CCR7 counted as naive CD8 cells, so terminally differentiated effector memory CD45RA+ cells were excluded. Specimen: naive CD8+ T cells sorted from blood. The receptors here all came from a man younger than 35 in good health.

Only one count was recorded for this clone. In the same sample, other DNA sequences code for this CDR3. The CDR3 DNA sequence: TGTGCCAGCACCTTAGGGGGCAGTAATTCACCCCTCCACTTT. Translated, it gives CASTLGGSNSPLHF. V and J are TRBV27 and TRBJ1-6, with TRBD1 matching 7 bases. Germline lookup yields CDR1 MNHEY and CDR2 SMNVEV (reference sequence). V lost 7 bases, J lost 6 bases, and 6 bases stayed unmatched. This CDR3 contains 14 residues.

The chain is built from TRBV2 and TRBJ2-2, with a possible D match to TRBD2 (5 bases). The CDR3 length is 15 residues. V was shortened by 0 bases and J by 4 bases, with 9 bases between the two germline ends. Germline-derived CDR1 and CDR2 are SNHLY and FYNNEI. CDR3 DNA: TGTGCCAGCAGTGAAGCGGGAGAAGGCACCGGGGAGCTGTTTTTT. Protein product: CASSEAGEGTGELFF.

V is TRBV5-6 and J is TRBJ2-3, with D unclear. This CDR3 is 12 amino acids long. V was cut by 2 bases and J by 4 bases, with 5 bases left in between. Germline CDR1 and CDR2: SGHDT and YYEEEE. The CDR3, as DNA: TGTGCCAGCAGCTTCCCCCCAGATACGCAGTATTTT. Translating gives CASSFPPDTQYF.

Remarks on this clone: This CDR3 is also generated by other DNA sequences in the sample. The chain links TRBV2 to TRBJ2-7; 11 bases align to TRBD2. Trimming removed 1 base from V and 7 bases from J; junction bases left unmatched: 3. The length of the CDR3 is 14 residues. Per the germline V gene, CDR1 is SNHLY and CDR2 is FYNNEI. CDR3 DNA sequence: TGTGCCAGCAGTGAAGGTCTAGCGGGAGGTGAGCAGTACTTC. This codes for CASSEGLAGGEQYF. Combining the CDR3 with reference TRBV2 and TRBJ2-7 gives the whole variable domain EPEVTQTPSHQVTQMGQEVILRCVPISNHLYFYWYRQILGQKVEFLVSFYNNEISEKSEIFDDQFSVERPDGSNFTLKIRSTKLEDSAMYFCASSEGLAGGEQYFGPGTRLTVT.

A word on this clone: The sample carries other DNA sequences with the same CDR3. The chain is built from TRBV28 and TRBJ2-7; D possibly corresponds to TRBD2 (6 bases). The ends were cut back, 5 bases at V and 0 bases at J, with 11 bases in the middle. CDR1 is MDHEN and CDR2 is SYDVKM in the germline V gene. The CDR3 extends over 14 amino acids. CDR3 in amino acids: CASSPRGSSYEQYF. CDR3 in DNA: TGTGCCAGCAGTCCCCGGGGGAGCTCCTACGAGCAGTACTTC.

This clone was detected only once. V is TRBV6-5 and J is TRBJ1-1; tentative D call: TRBD1 (5 bases). The CDR3 runs 15 residues. Trimming pared 4 bases from V and 3 bases from J, leaving 15 bases between. Germline loops: CDR1 MNHEY, CDR2 SVGAGI. CDR3 region: CASSWDAGEDTEAFF. The CDR3 nucleotides are TGTGCCAGCAGTTGGGACGCGGGGGAGGACACTGAAGCTTTCTTT.

The rearrangement links TRBV30 to TRBJ2-7; no definite D call. V was clipped by 5 bases and J by 0 bases, with 8 bases between them. The CDR3 extends over 12 amino acids. The germline V gene has CDR1 GTSNPN and CDR2 SVGIG (reference sequence). Here the CDR3 reads CAWADNSYEQYF. CDR3 bases: TGTGCCTGGGCCGACAACTCCTACGAGCAGTACTTC.

The chain employs TRBV19 and TRBJ1-2; 8 positions match TRBD1. Germline values: CDR1 LNHDA, CDR2 SQIVND (reference sequence). The length of the CDR3 is 14 residues. Germline trimming cut 3 bases from V and 6 bases from J; bases unmatched to any gene: 6. The CDR3 reads CASSIQGAYNGYTF. The CDR3 DNA follows: TGTGCCAGTAGTATTCAGGGGGCTTATAATGGCTACACCTTC.

The CDR3 is CASSYREGYGYGYTF. Written as DNA, the CDR3 is TGTGCCAGCAGTTACAGAGAGGGCTACGGGTATGGCTACACCTTC. The chain uses TRBV6-5 and TRBJ1-2; D unclear. This CDR3 comprises 15 residues. The ends were cut back, 2 bases at V and 5 bases at J, with 15 bases in the middle. From germline, CDR1 is MNHEY and CDR2 SVGAGI.

The chain couples TRBV4-2 to TRBJ2-7; D is perhaps TRBD2 (5 bases). CDR3 size: 15 residues. CDR1 is LGHNA and CDR2 is YNFKEQ in the germline V gene. The V and J ends lost 0 bases and 3 bases respectively, with 12 bases between them. CDR3 coding DNA: TGTGCCAGCAGCCAAGAGAGACTATCTTACTACGAGCAGTACTTC. This encodes CASSQERLSYYEQYF.

The CDR3 nucleotides read TGTGCCAGCACTCTGACCCCCTGGAACACTGAAGCTTTCTTT. Protein: CASTLTPWNTEAFF. V and J are TRBV27 and TRBJ1-1; D unclear. The V and J ends lost 7 bases and 1 base respectively, with 13 bases between them. Germline V CDR1 and CDR2: MNHEY, SMNVEV (reference sequence). CDR3 length: 14 residues.

A remark on this clone: A much larger clone differs by one base, so this may be a read error. The V and J genes are TRBV5-4 and TRBJ2-2; D is unclear. The CDR3 length is 12 residues. V was cut by 4 bases and J by 0 bases, with 1 base left in between. The germline V gene has CDR1 SGHNT and CDR2 YYREEE (reference sequence). CDR3 DNA sequence: TGTGCCAGCAGCACGAACACCGGGGAGCTGTTTTTT. Translating it yields CASSTNTGELFF.

V is TRBV27 and J is TRBJ2-3; 7 positions match TRBD2. Germline lookup yields CDR1 MNHEY and CDR2 SMNVEV (reference sequence). The J segment lost 3 bases and the V segment lost 5 bases, leaving 8 bases of the junction unmatched. There are 15 residues in the CDR3. The CDR3 DNA follows: TGTGCCAGCAGTCCGCAACGACTAGCTACAGATACGCAGTATTTT. It is translated as CASSPQRLATDTQYF.

The chain recombines TRBV28 with TRBJ2-2; no reliable D call. Germline-derived CDR1 and CDR2 are MDHEN and SYDVKM. The CDR3 covers 13 residues. With 11 bases removed from V and 1 base from J, the gap between germline ends came to 11 bases. This CDR3 is CAVGKGNTGELFF. The DNA of the CDR3 is TGTGCCGTTGGCAAGGGGAACACCGGGGAGCTGTTTTTT. The whole variable domain, remainder taken from reference TRBV28 and TRBJ2-2, is DVKVTQSSRYLVKRTGEKVFLECVQDMDHENMFWYRQDPGLGLRLIYFSYDVKMKEKGDIPEGYSVSREKKERFSLILESASTNQTSMYLCAVGKGNTGELFFGEGSRLTVL.

The chain combines TRBV9 with TRBJ1-5; TRBD1 might be the D (6 bases). There are 13 residues in the CDR3. Looked up from germline, CDR1 is SGDLS and CDR2 is YYNGEE. Trimming took off 3 bases at V and 6 bases at J, with 10 bases between the two ends. The CDR3 DNA reads as TGTGCCAGCAGCGGAGAGGGGGGTCAGCCCCAGCATTTT. This sequence encodes CASSGEGGQPQHF.

The chain links TRBV30 to TRBJ1-1; no reliable D call. Looked up from germline, CDR1 is GTSNPN and CDR2 is SVGIG (reference sequence). Trimming removed 0 bases at V and 7 bases at J, with 6 bases between. CDR3 size: 11 residues. CDR3 region: CAWSVLIEAFF. CDR3 in DNA: TGTGCCTGGAGTGTACTGATTGAAGCTTTCTTT.

The J gene is TRBJ1-1, the V gene TRBV28, with TRBD1 identical over 7 bases. Germline V lookup: CDR1 MDHEN, CDR2 SYDVKM. There are 15 residues in the CDR3. The ends lost 3 bases at V and 4 bases at J; junction bases unmatched: 8. The CDR3 DNA reads TGTGCCAGCAGTTTCTACAGGGGAGGGGGCACTGAAGCTTTCTTT. Its translation is CASSFYRGGGTEAFF.

In regard to this clone: Other nucleotide sequences from this sample produce the same CDR3. This chain uses TRBV5-6 with TRBJ2-2; the D is unclear. The germline V gene encodes CDR1 SGHDT and CDR2 YYEEEE. V shed 4 bases and J shed 5 bases, with 6 bases lying between them. This CDR3 is built from 12 residues. The CDR3 loop is CASSLPTGELFF. CDR3 in DNA: TGTGCCAGCAGCCTACCAACCGGGGAGCTGTTTTTT.

This chain joins TRBV12-2 and TRBJ2-5. TRBV12-2 is recorded as a pseudogene. The CDR3 has 16 residues. The CDR3 loop reads CASRLGPHTIQETQYF. The CDR3 DNA follows: TGTGCAAGTCGCTTAGGCCCCCATACCATCCAAGAGACCCAGTACTTC.

V and J are TRBV7-2 and TRBJ2-7, with D perhaps TRBD2 (6 bases). The V gene lost 1 base and the J gene lost 3 bases, with 10 bases spanning the gap. Germline CDR1 is SGHTA and CDR2 is FQGNSA. This CDR3 has 14 amino acids. CDR3 protein: CASSLDIGSYEQYF. Here the CDR3 DNA reads TGTGCCAGCAGCTTAGATATCGGGAGCTACGAGCAGTACTTC.

V is TRBV7-9 and J is TRBJ2-2; 7 bases line up with TRBD2. V lost 5 bases to trimming and J lost 5 bases; unmatched junction nucleotides: 5. Per germline, CDR1 SEHNR and CDR2 FQNEAQ (reference sequence). This CDR3 spans 14 amino acids. CDR3 loop: CASSVGRGTGELFF. The DNA of the CDR3 is TGTGCCAGCAGCGTGGGGAGGGGTACCGGGGAGCTGTTTTTT.

The V and J genes are TRBV5-6 and TRBJ2-5; TRBD1 aligns across 8 bases. The germline V gene encodes CDR1 SGHDT and CDR2 YYEEEE. The CDR3 totals 14 residues. The V and J ends lost 2 bases and 7 bases, in that order; junction bases with no gene match: 7. The CDR3 here is CASSFLTGVVTQYF. The CDR3 region has the DNA TGTGCCAGCAGCTTCCTGACAGGGGTCGTGACCCAGTACTTC.

This chain links TRBV5-5 with TRBJ2-7, with D tentatively TRBD2 (6 bases). The CDR3 is 16 amino acids. Germline CDR1 SGHKS, CDR2 YYEKEE (reference sequence). The V gene lost 1 base and the J gene lost 0 bases, with 14 bases spanning the gap. For the CDR3, the DNA is TGTGCCAGCAGCTTGTATTTCGGAGGGAGCTCCTACGAGCAGTACTTC. Translation: CASSLYFGGSSYEQYF. Complete variable domain (other parts from reference TRBV5-5 and TRBJ2-7): DAGVTQSPTHLIKTRGQQVTLRCSPISGHKSVSWYQQVLGQGPQFIFQYYEKEERGRGNFPDRFSARQFPNYSSELNVNALLLGDSALYLCASSLYFGGSSYEQYFGPGTRLTVT.

The chain is built from TRBV7-9 and TRBJ2-2, with 9 positions matching TRBD1. Germline V gene lookup returns CDR1 SEHNR and CDR2 FQNEAQ (reference sequence). The CDR3 is 15 residues long. V trimming: 3 bases; J trimming: 5 bases; junction bases outside the gene matches: 4. In nucleotides, the CDR3 is TGTGCCAGCAGCTTGTCCGGACAGGGGACCGGGGAGCTGTTTTTT. Translation: CASSLSGQGTGELFF.

The CDR3 protein is CASSYPGGGNTEAFF. The CDR3 DNA follows: TGTGCCAGCAGTTATCCGGGGGGGGGAAACACTGAAGCTTTCTTT. J is TRBJ1-1 and V is TRBV6-6, with D perhaps matching TRBD1 (5 bases). In germline, CDR1 is MNHNY, CDR2 SVGAGI (reference sequence). Trimming pared 3 bases from V and 2 bases from J, leaving 13 bases between. The CDR3 covers 15 residues.

The chain joins TRBV11-3 to TRBJ2-4; no definite D call. The germline V gene has CDR1 SGHNT and CDR2 YENEEA. This CDR3 comprises 15 residues. The V and J ends lost 5 bases and 1 base respectively, with 12 bases between them. The CDR3 DNA is TGTGCCAGCAGCCCCAACTTAGATGCCAAAAACATTCAGTACTTC. Translation: CASSPNLDAKNIQYF.

This clone was counted only a few times. The chain uses TRBV7-9 and TRBJ1-5; the D gene is possibly TRBD1 (6 bases). The germline CDR1 and CDR2 sequences are SEHNR and FQNEAQ (reference sequence). The CDR3 runs to 14 residues. With 5 bases removed from V and 6 bases from J, the gap between germline ends came to 14 bases. DNA for the CDR3: TGTGCCAGCAGCGCCCCAGGGGAGGGTCAGCCCCAGCATTTT. This gives the protein CASSAPGEGQPQHF.

The chain combines TRBV27 with TRBJ1-4, with 9 bases fitting TRBD1. The CDR3 totals 16 residues. Unmatched junction bases numbered 2, after V lost 1 base and J lost 2 bases. In germline, CDR1 is MNHEY, CDR2 SMNVEV (reference sequence). The chain's CDR3 is CASSLWTGATNEKLFF. As DNA, the CDR3 is TGTGCCAGCAGTTTATGGACAGGGGCGACTAATGAAAAACTGTTTTTT.

The sample holds one count of this clone. J is TRBJ1-5 and V is TRBV7-8; D call uncertain. The V end lost 1 base, the J end lost 4 bases, and 8 bases lay between the germline ends. This CDR3 is 14 amino acids long. Germline-derived CDR1 and CDR2 are SGHVS and FQNEAQ. The CDR3 coding sequence is TGTGCCAGCAGCTTAGTATTTGGGAATCAGCCCCAGCATTTT. Protein product: CASSLVFGNQPQHF.

The chain employs TRBV27 and TRBJ2-7; a possible D gene is TRBD1 (6 bases). Trimming removed 8 bases at V and 3 bases at J, with 17 bases between. This CDR3 contains 14 residues. Germline CDR1 reads MNHEY; CDR2 reads SMNVEV (reference sequence). The DNA of the CDR3 is TGTGCCAGCTCACTGAGGGGGAGTTTCTACGAGCAGTACTTC. Translation gives CASSLRGSFYEQYF.

The chain couples TRBV13 to TRBJ2-2, with a weak D call TRBD2 (5 bases). This CDR3 is built from 18 residues. The germline V gene encodes CDR1 PRHDT and CDR2 FYEKMQ (reference sequence). V lost 1 base and J lost 3, with 18 bases in between. CDR3 in amino acids: CASSLELRAPSDTGELFF. CDR3 in DNA: TGTGCCAGCAGCTTAGAGTTGAGGGCCCCGTCGGACACCGGGGAGCTGTTTTTT.